This T cell receptor beta chain was identified during a study of CD4 and CD8 cells across lung adenocarcinoma regions. TCRdb redid the calling of the PCR reads with MiXCR, one entry per CDR3 protein. The table has about 6,800 distinct CDR3 sequences, under 70% seen once. Localized lung adenocarcinoma, a non-small cell lung cancer, affected the donors. This clonotype was observed a few times. The J segment lost 3 bases and the V segment lost 5 bases, leaving 7 bases of the junction unmatched. The CDR3 is made up of 15 amino acids. Germline CDR1 MNHEY, CDR2 SMNVEV (reference sequence). Input material: CD8+ T cells from the center of a lung tumor. The receptor was isolated from a male donor with lung adenocarcinoma. The CD4 and CD8 labels of this study may be unreliable. The rearrangement uses TRBV27 and TRBJ2-7, with 10 nucleotides matching TRBD2. The CDR3 coding sequence is TGTGCCAGCAGTCCCGGGGTAGCGGGAGGCTACGAGCAGTACTTC. This gives the protein CASSPGVAGGYEQYF.